The source of this TCR beta chain is a study of T-cell reconstitution after alpha-beta-depleted transplantation in children. General observations from the study: It was reported that alpha-beta T cells came from several hundred expanded graft clones (about two months after transplant). Once a year had passed after transplant, T-cell counts and diversity came mostly from newly produced T cells. The origin of high day-60 TCRbeta diversity in some patients lay in surviving recipient T cells and thymic progenitors.

Unique molecular identifiers were used in preparing the TCRbeta library. MiXCR was run by TCRdb on the PCR reads, yielding one entry per CDR3 protein. Altogether around 450,000 distinct CDR3 sequences are present, over 9.5% being singletons, with the ten largest covering about 2.1%. This clonotype appeared many times. Its antigen is not identified. The CDR3 is made up of 16 amino acids. The germline V and J ends were trimmed by 4 bases and 4 bases, with 17 bases remaining between them. Looked up from germline, CDR1 is SGHRS and CDR2 is YFSETQ. The sequenced sample was PBMCs, obtained before TCRalphabeta/CD19-depleted stem cell transplant. The chain uses TRBV5-1 and TRBJ2-2; D may be TRBD1 or TRBD2 (6 bases each). The receptor was derived from a child under 10 years old with inherited bone marrow failure, due to receive a stem cell transplant. The CDR3 DNA sequence: TGCGCCAGCAGCGGGATGGGGGGCGCATCCACCGGGGAGCTGTTTTTT. Protein: CASSGMGGASTGELFF.